This T cell receptor beta chain was sequenced for a study of siplizumab effects on memory and regulatory T cells. The study's findings and limits: The study found that siplizumab significantly reduced alloreactive sequences traceable to unstimulated CD4+ memory cells.

Sequencing used immunoSEQ multiplex PCR; TCRdb keeps in-frame clones, though not all of them. The repertoire holds roughly 92,000 clones, with about 95% as singletons. In the case of this clone: Its antigen is undetermined.

The CDR3 sequence is 13 residues long. Germline assignment: CDR1 KGHSH and CDR2 LQKENI. The V end lost 2 bases, the J end lost 2 bases, and 4 bases lay between the germline ends. The material sequenced was non-Treg CD4+ T cells sorted from blood. V is TRBV18 and J is TRBJ1-3; D call uncertain. The TCR was taken from a human donor in good health. The CDR3 DNA reads TGTGCCAGCTCACCAGGGGCTGGAAACACCATATATTTT. It encodes CASSPGAGNTIYF.